One sample yielded the 15 T cell receptor beta chains listed below, sequenced in a study of blood T cell repertoires in COVID-19. The method was immunoSEQ multiplex PCR; TCRdb's version includes in-frame clones alone and lacks a portion of them. This sample has 140,000 or so clones, with roughly 84% found just once. Sequenced material: peripheral blood. The receptors were sampled from a human donor with acute or convalescent COVID-19. The donor label of this sample is uncertain.

This sequence joins TRBV13 and TRBJ2-3, with 11 bases matching TRBD2. After removal of 5 bases from V and 8 bases from J, the junction contained 9 bases not matched to a gene. CDR3 size: 15 residues. Germline-derived CDR1 and CDR2 are PRHDT and FYEKMQ (reference sequence). CDR3 nucleotide sequence: TGTGCCAGCAGCGCAGGTAAACTAGCGGGAGTTACGCAGTATTTT. Translated, it gives CASSAGKLAGVTQYF.

The chain joins TRBV5-6 to TRBJ1-1; tentatively, D is TRBD1 (6 bases). From germline, CDR1 is SGHDT and CDR2 YYEEEE. V dropped 4 bases and J dropped 1 base, with 17 bases sitting between them. There are 16 residues in the CDR3. CDR3 residues: CASSPIGGRGNTEAFF. The CDR3, as DNA: TGTGCCAGCAGCCCGATAGGAGGCAGGGGGAACACTGAAGCTTTCTTT.

This clone has more than one count but fewer than ten. J is TRBJ1-2 and V is TRBV18; the D is unclear. From germline, CDR1 is KGHSH and CDR2 LQKENI. The ends were cut back, 5 bases at V and 4 bases at J, with 20 bases in the middle. CDR3 length: 16 amino acids. CDR3 loop: CASSSSSETESYGYTF. CDR3 DNA: TGTGCCAGCTCATCTAGCTCCGAGACTGAGTCCTATGGCTACACCTTC.

Written as DNA, the CDR3 is TGTGCCAGCAGTTTATCTCGAGCAGGGCCCTACGAGCAGTACTTC. Encoded protein: CASSLSRAGPYEQYF. V gene TRBV27 combines with J gene TRBJ2-7; possible D gene TRBD1, 5 bases. This CDR3 comprises 15 residues. V lost 0 bases and J 2 bases, leaving 11 bases between the germline ends. CDR1 is MNHEY, CDR2 SMNVEV, per germline (reference sequence).

The J gene is TRBJ1-3, the V gene TRBV6-5, with D maybe TRBD1 (6 bases). Between the trimmed V and J ends, which lost 6 bases and 5 bases, there was a span of 17 bases. Germline V gene lookup returns CDR1 MNHEY and CDR2 SVGAGI. The CDR3 runs 15 residues. In DNA form, the CDR3 reads TGTGCCAGCAGCTCCCAGGGACAATATCGAAACACCATATATTTT. It specifies CASSSQGQYRNTIYF.

The V call is TRBV7-2, the J call TRBJ1-1, with 7 positions matching TRBD1. Per the germline V gene, CDR1 is SGHTA and CDR2 is FQGNSA. The J segment lost 2 bases and the V segment lost 5 bases, leaving 5 bases of the junction unmatched. The CDR3 loop spans 14 amino acids. CDR3 protein: CASSGTALNTEAFF. The CDR3 region has the DNA TGTGCCAGCAGCGGGACAGCATTAAACACTGAAGCTTTCTTT.

The chain employs TRBV5-1 and TRBJ1-1; 8 bases line up with TRBD1. Germline V CDR1 and CDR2: SGHRS, YFSETQ. This CDR3 comprises 14 residues. V gave up 4 bases and J gave up 2 bases; unmatched junction bases: 4. The CDR3 loop reads CASSQGTGNTEAFF. The CDR3 DNA is TGCGCCAGCAGCCAAGGGACAGGCAACACTGAAGCTTTCTTT.

The genes are TRBV5-1 and TRBJ1-1, with D perhaps TRBD1 (5 bases). The CDR3 has 13 residues. The germline gives CDR1 SGHRS, CDR2 YFSETQ. V shed 7 bases and J shed 5 bases, with 15 bases lying between them. The CDR3 DNA is TGCGCCAGCCAAACTGTCAGGGATACTGAAGCTTTCTTT. Translation: CASQTVRDTEAFF.

The chain employs TRBV29-1 and TRBJ1-1; D is unclear. V was pared by 7 bases and J by 4 bases, with 22 bases between. The germline CDR1 and CDR2 sequences are SQVTM and ANQGSEA. This CDR3 has 15 amino acids. In DNA form, the CDR3 reads TGCAGCGCGCCCCGAGGCCCAGGACGGGGCACTGAAGCTTTCTTT. Its protein is CSAPRGPGRGTEAFF. The full variable domain, its missing parts supplied by reference TRBV29-1 and TRBJ1-1, is SAVISQKPSRDICQRGTSLTIQCQVDSQVTMMFWYRQQPGQSLTLIATANQGSEATYESGFVIDKFPISRPNLTFSTLTVSNMSPEDSSIYLCSAPRGPGRGTEAFFGQGTRLTVV.

The chain employs TRBV28 and TRBJ2-7; D perhaps matches TRBD1 (6 bases). This CDR3 is built from 15 residues. The V and J ends lost 6 bases and 0 bases respectively, with 15 bases between them. CDR1 is MDHEN, CDR2 SYDVKM, per germline. Here the CDR3 DNA reads TGTGCCAGCAGATTCCGACAGGACAGCTCCTACGAGCAGTACTTC. Its protein product is CASRFRQDSSYEQYF.

The rearrangement links TRBV7-8 to TRBJ2-3; TRBD2 aligns across 8 bases. CDR1 and CDR2 (germline): SGHVS, FQNEAQ. The CDR3 contains 14 residues. The trim removed 11 bases at V and 0 bases at J, leaving 7 bases unmatched. The chain's CDR3 is CAVTGGASTDTQYF. For the CDR3, the DNA is TGTGCCGTCACGGGAGGGGCTAGCACAGATACGCAGTATTTT.

V is TRBV7-2 and J is TRBJ2-3; D is ambiguous. The CDR3 is 15 amino acids. Germline V CDR1 and CDR2: SGHTA, FQGNSA. The V gene lost 1 base and the J gene lost 2 bases, with 10 bases spanning the gap. CDR3 sequence (DNA): TGTGCCAGCAGCTTAGATGGGCCCTACACAGATACGCAGTATTTT. Encoded protein: CASSLDGPYTDTQYF.

CDR3: CASSRLGSNYGYTF. The CDR3 DNA reads TGTGCCAGCAGTCGGCTAGGATCTAACTATGGCTACACCTTC. The chain is built from TRBV28 and TRBJ1-2, with D hard to call. The germline V gene has CDR1 MDHEN and CDR2 SYDVKM. The CDR3 covers 14 residues. V dropped 5 bases and J dropped 0 bases, with 10 bases sitting between them.

This clone was picked up one time. The genes are TRBV21-1 and TRBJ1-1; the table calls TRBD1, which could not be checked here. TRBV21-1 is annotated as a pseudogene. This CDR3 has 15 residues. Here the CDR3 reads CASSKQTGPGTEAFF. The CDR3 bases are TGTGCCAGCAGCAAACAGACAGGGCCTGGCACTGAAGCTTTCTTT.

The chain uses TRBV7-8 and TRBJ2-1; a possible D gene is TRBD2 (6 bases). Trimming shortened V by 7 bases and J by 4 bases, and 14 bases separated the two germline ends. Germline V gives CDR1 SGHVS, CDR2 FQNEAQ. This CDR3 is built from 14 residues. Here the CDR3 reads CASNLGGRYNEQFF. The CDR3, as DNA: TGTGCCAGCAACCTTGGGGGGAGGTACAATGAGCAGTTCTTC. Complete variable domain (other parts from reference TRBV7-8 and TRBJ2-1): GAGVSQSPRYKVAKRGQDVALRCDPISGHVSLFWYQQALGQGPEFLTYFQNEAQLDKSGLPSDRFFAERPEGSVSTLKIQRTQQEDSAVYLCASNLGGRYNEQFFGPGTRLTVL.